This is a list of T cell receptor beta chains from one sample in a study of beta chain features in type 1 diabetes. Measured with immunoSEQ multiplex PCR; TCRdb has only the in-frame clones, and not every one. The sample lists 280,000 or so clones; approximately 15% were seen once. Sequencing input: naive CD4+ T cells from blood. These receptors came from a young man with type 1 diabetes. Both conserved end residues are part of each CDR3. Each record gives: D gene, clone size, J gene, V gene, CDR3 protein, CDR3 DNA. The D gene is left open where the match is weak. Size is stated for part of the rows, as once, few or many counts, or as a class when the clone is expanded.

D gene: TRBD2; clone size: NA; J gene: TRBJ2-7; V gene: TRBV28; CDR3 protein: CASSFPSGSYEQYF; CDR3 DNA: TGTGCCAGCAGTTTCCCTAGCGGGAGCTACGAGCAGTACTTC
D gene: TRBD2; clone size: few; J gene: TRBJ2-1; V gene: TRBV5-4; CDR3 protein: CASSLGRGAYNEQFF; CDR3 DNA: TGTGCCAGCAGCCTGGGACGGGGGGCCTACAATGAGCAGTTCTTC
D gene: NA; clone size: NA; J gene: TRBJ1-4; V gene: TRBV30; CDR3 protein: CAWSVTVREKLFF; CDR3 DNA: TGTGCCTGGAGTGTAACGGTGCGGGAAAAACTGTTTTTT
D gene: NA; clone size: NA; J gene: TRBJ2-7; V gene: TRBV29-1; CDR3 protein: CSVTTVDYEQYF; CDR3 DNA: TGCAGCGTAACGACAGTAGATTACGAGCAGTACTTC
D gene: NA; clone size: few; J gene: TRBJ2-5; V gene: TRBV7-6; CDR3 protein: CASSSLTGISETQYF; CDR3 DNA: TGTGCCAGCAGCTCCCTTACCGGGATATCAGAGACCCAGTACTTC
D gene: NA; clone size: NA; J gene: TRBJ1-1; V gene: TRBV6-1; CDR3 protein: CASSSDRRTEAFF; CDR3 DNA: TGTGCCAGCAGCTCGGACCGGAGGACTGAAGCTTTCTTT
D gene: NA; clone size: NA; J gene: TRBJ1-2; V gene: TRBV7-6; CDR3 protein: CASSLDRNRVEF; CDR3 DNA: TGTGCCAGCAGCTTAGACAGGAATCGAGTCGAATTC
D gene: NA; clone size: few; J gene: TRBJ2-1; V gene: TRBV6-1; CDR3 protein: CASGAALPYNEQFF; CDR3 DNA: TGTGCCAGCGGGGCGGCGCTTCCCTACAATGAGCAGTTCTTC
D gene: NA; clone size: NA; J gene: TRBJ2-2; V gene: TRBV29-1; CDR3 protein: CSVLGHLNTGELFF; CDR3 DNA: TGCAGCGTTTTGGGGCACCTGAACACCGGGGAGCTGTTTTTT
D gene: TRBD1; clone size: few; J gene: TRBJ1-1; V gene: TRBV7-9; CDR3 protein: CASRAGQGNTEAFF; CDR3 DNA: TGTGCCAGCAGAGCCGGACAGGGGAACACTGAAGCTTTCTTT
D gene: TRBD1; clone size: NA; J gene: TRBJ2-3; V gene: TRBV30; CDR3 protein: CAWSEGALNTQYF; CDR3 DNA: TGTGCCTGGAGTGAGGGGGCCCTAAATACGCAGTATTTT
D gene: TRBD1; clone size: few; J gene: TRBJ1-2; V gene: TRBV5-6; CDR3 protein: CASSLWTGDGYTF; CDR3 DNA: TGTGCCAGCAGCTTGTGGACAGGGGATGGCTACACCTTC
D gene: TRBD1; clone size: NA; J gene: TRBJ2-1; V gene: TRBV5-1; CDR3 protein: CASSLGQGSVNEQFF; CDR3 DNA: TGCGCCAGCAGCTTGGGACAGGGTTCCGTCAATGAGCAGTTCTTC
D gene: TRBD2; clone size: few; J gene: TRBJ2-5; V gene: TRBV9; CDR3 protein: CASSVEGGRRIETQYF; CDR3 DNA: TGTGCCAGCAGCGTCGAAGGCGGGAGGAGGATAGAGACCCAGTACTTC
D gene: TRBD1; clone size: few; J gene: TRBJ2-1; V gene: TRBV5-4; CDR3 protein: CASRRTGGYNEQFF; CDR3 DNA: TGTGCCAGCAGGAGGACAGGCGGTTACAATGAGCAGTTCTTC
D gene: TRBD1; clone size: few; J gene: TRBJ2-1; V gene: TRBV19; CDR3 protein: CASSTGQGRNEQFF; CDR3 DNA: TGTGCCAGTAGTACCGGACAGGGTCGAAATGAGCAGTTCTTC
D gene: NA; clone size: NA; J gene: TRBJ1-1; V gene: TRBV29-1; CDR3 protein: CGGSALLSNTEAFF; CDR3 DNA: TGCGGTGGGTCAGCGTTGTTATCAAACACTGAAGCTTTCTTT
D gene: TRBD2; clone size: NA; J gene: TRBJ2-3; V gene: TRBV11-2; CDR3 protein: CASSLGVNSGVGDTQYF; CDR3 DNA: TGTGCCAGCAGCTTAGGAGTTAACAGCGGGGTCGGAGATACGCAGTATTTT
D gene: TRBD2; clone size: few; J gene: TRBJ2-1; V gene: TRBV7-9; CDR3 protein: CASSLEGGVIEQFF; CDR3 DNA: TGTGCCAGCAGCTTAGAGGGAGGGGTCATTGAGCAGTTCTTC
D gene: TRBD1; clone size: few; J gene: TRBJ1-4; V gene: TRBV2; CDR3 protein: CASRRTGDATNEKLFF; CDR3 DNA: TGTGCCAGCCGACGGACAGGCGATGCAACTAATGAAAAACTGTTTTTT
D gene: NA; clone size: NA; J gene: TRBJ2-6; V gene: TRBV15; CDR3 protein: CATSRGLKGSGANVLTF; CDR3 DNA: TGTGCCACCAGCAGAGGACTAAAGGGTTCTGGGGCCAACGTCCTGACTTTC
D gene: TRBD1; clone size: NA; J gene: TRBJ2-3; V gene: TRBV5-4; CDR3 protein: CASSVTGVDTQYF; CDR3 DNA: TGTGCCAGCAGCGTCACAGGGGTCGATACGCAGTATTTT
D gene: NA; clone size: NA; J gene: TRBJ1-1; V gene: TRBV2; CDR3 protein: CASTRNTEAFF; CDR3 DNA: TGTGCCAGCACCAGGAACACTGAAGCTTTCTTT
D gene: TRBD1; clone size: few; J gene: TRBJ1-5; V gene: TRBV9; CDR3 protein: CASSETGEGNQPQHF; CDR3 DNA: TGTGCCAGCAGCGAGACAGGGGAGGGCAATCAGCCCCAGCATTTT
D gene: NA; clone size: NA; J gene: TRBJ2-3; V gene: TRBV6-4; CDR3 protein: CASSGDFGANTQYF; CDR3 DNA: TGTGCCAGCAGTGGGGACTTCGGGGCAAATACGCAGTATTTT
D gene: NA; clone size: NA; J gene: TRBJ1-1; V gene: TRBV28; CDR3 protein: CASTTLGRGNTEAFF; CDR3 DNA: TGTGCCAGCACCACCTTAGGCAGGGGGAACACTGAAGCTTTCTTT
D gene: NA; clone size: few; J gene: TRBJ1-1; V gene: TRBV18; CDR3 protein: CASSPSGGRVITEAFF; CDR3 DNA: TGTGCCAGCTCACCGTCCGGGGGGCGGGTTATCACTGAAGCTTTCTTT
D gene: TRBD1; clone size: NA; J gene: TRBJ1-5; V gene: TRBV6-5; CDR3 protein: CASSSTGGQPQHF; CDR3 DNA: TGTGCCAGCAGTTCCACAGGGGGGCAGCCCCAGCATTTT
D gene: TRBD2; clone size: few; J gene: TRBJ2-7; V gene: TRBV14; CDR3 protein: CASSTWTSGRYEQYF; CDR3 DNA: TGTGCCAGCAGTACCTGGACTAGCGGGCGCTACGAGCAGTACTTC
D gene: TRBD1; clone size: few; J gene: TRBJ2-3; V gene: TRBV19; CDR3 protein: CASSPSTGTGGTDTQYF; CDR3 DNA: TGTGCCAGTAGTCCCTCAACCGGGACAGGGGGCACAGATACGCAGTATTTT
D gene: NA; clone size: NA; J gene: TRBJ2-7; V gene: TRBV18; CDR3 protein: CASSLISGAGAYEQYF; CDR3 DNA: TGTGCCAGCTCACTAATAAGTGGGGCTGGGGCCTACGAGCAGTACTTC
D gene: TRBD1; clone size: NA; J gene: TRBJ1-1; V gene: TRBV6-5; CDR3 protein: CASRDTGETFF; CDR3 DNA: TGTGCCAGCAGGGATACAGGGGAAACTTTCTTT
D gene: NA; clone size: NA; J gene: TRBJ1-2; V gene: TRBV20-1; CDR3 protein: CSAQVPGGYTF; CDR3 DNA: TGCAGTGCCCAGGTCCCAGGCGGCTACACCTTC
D gene: NA; clone size: NA; J gene: TRBJ2-3; V gene: TRBV29-1; CDR3 protein: CSVGVSDTQYF; CDR3 DNA: TGCAGCGTAGGAGTTTCGGATACGCAGTATTTT
D gene: TRBD1; clone size: few; J gene: TRBJ2-5; V gene: TRBV5-1; CDR3 protein: CASSLSGTGEETQYF; CDR3 DNA: TGCGCCAGCAGCTTGAGTGGGACAGGGGAAGAGACCCAGTACTTC
D gene: NA; clone size: NA; J gene: TRBJ1-6; V gene: TRBV11-2; CDR3 protein: CASSEVSVSPLHF; CDR3 DNA: TGTGCCAGCAGCGAGGTCTCCGTCTCACCCCTCCACTTT
D gene: NA; clone size: NA; J gene: TRBJ1-2; V gene: TRBV19; CDR3 protein: CASSTAGSYGYTF; CDR3 DNA: TGTGCCAGTAGTACCGCCGGGTCCTATGGCTACACCTTC
D gene: TRBD1; clone size: few; J gene: TRBJ1-1; V gene: TRBV5-4; CDR3 protein: CASSSTGSATEAFF; CDR3 DNA: TGTGCCAGCAGCTCGACAGGGAGCGCCACTGAAGCTTTCTTT
D gene: NA; clone size: few; J gene: TRBJ2-5; V gene: TRBV5-4; CDR3 protein: CASSLDLAETQYF; CDR3 DNA: TGTGCCAGCAGCTTGGATCTAGCTGAGACCCAGTACTTC
D gene: TRBD2; clone size: NA; J gene: TRBJ2-2; V gene: TRBV28; CDR3 protein: CASISGSVAGELFF; CDR3 DNA: TGTGCCAGCATTAGCGGGAGTGTAGCCGGGGAGCTGTTTTTT
D gene: TRBD1; clone size: NA; J gene: TRBJ2-5; V gene: TRBV7-9; CDR3 protein: CASTPGTEETQYF; CDR3 DNA: TGTGCCAGCACCCCCGGGACAGAAGAGACCCAGTACTTC
D gene: NA; clone size: NA; J gene: TRBJ1-1; V gene: TRBV21-1; CDR3 protein: CATKGTGARGAFF; CDR3 DNA: TGTGCCACCAAGGGGACAGGGGCCAGAGGAGCTTTCTTT
D gene: NA; clone size: NA; J gene: TRBJ2-6; V gene: TRBV4-3; CDR3 protein: CASSQESGPSPFSGANVLTF; CDR3 DNA: TGCGCCAGCAGCCAAGAATCCGGTCCATCGCCTTTCTCTGGGGCCAACGTCCTGACTTTC
D gene: NA; clone size: NA; J gene: TRBJ2-7; V gene: TRBV5-1; CDR3 protein: CASSFLTSYEQYF; CDR3 DNA: TGCGCCAGCAGCTTCCTAACTAGCTACGAGCAGTACTTC
D gene: NA; clone size: few; J gene: TRBJ1-2; V gene: TRBV4-3; CDR3 protein: CASSPSTEQYGYTF; CDR3 DNA: TGCGCCAGCAGCCCCTCGACAGAGCAGTATGGCTACACCTTC
D gene: NA; clone size: few; J gene: TRBJ2-1; V gene: TRBV5-1; CDR3 protein: CASSSSGSGYNEQFF; CDR3 DNA: TGCGCCAGCAGCTCCTCGGGTAGCGGATACAATGAGCAGTTCTTC
D gene: TRBD2; clone size: few; J gene: TRBJ2-5; V gene: TRBV11-2; CDR3 protein: CASSFRGVETQYF; CDR3 DNA: TGTGCCAGCAGCTTCCGGGGGGTAGAGACCCAGTACTTC